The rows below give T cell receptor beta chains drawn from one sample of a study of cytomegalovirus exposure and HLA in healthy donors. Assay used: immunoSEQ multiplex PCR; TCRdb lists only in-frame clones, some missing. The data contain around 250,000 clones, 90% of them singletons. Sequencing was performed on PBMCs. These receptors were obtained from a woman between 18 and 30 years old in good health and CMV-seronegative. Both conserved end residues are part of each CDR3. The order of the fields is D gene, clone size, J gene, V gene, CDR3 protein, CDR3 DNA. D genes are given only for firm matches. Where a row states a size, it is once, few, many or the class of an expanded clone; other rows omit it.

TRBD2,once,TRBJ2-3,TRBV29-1,CSVEVGLAGGYTQYF,TGCAGCGTTGAGGTCGGGCTAGCGGGTGGGTATACGCAGTATTTT
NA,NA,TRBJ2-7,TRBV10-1,CASSGTDSYEQYF,TGCGCCAGCAGTGGGACAGACTCCTACGAGCAGTACTTC
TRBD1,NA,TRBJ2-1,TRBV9,CASSVLTGSFDEQFF,TGTGCCAGCAGCGTACTGACAGGGAGTTTCGATGAGCAGTTCTTC
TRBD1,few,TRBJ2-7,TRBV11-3,CASSFNRGYEQYF,TGTGCCAGCAGCTTCAACAGGGGGTACGAGCAGTACTTC
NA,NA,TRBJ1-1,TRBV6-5,CASSYVGVGNTEAFF,TGTGCCAGCAGTTACGTCGGGGTTGGGAACACTGAAGCTTTCTTT
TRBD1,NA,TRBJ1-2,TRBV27,CASSLDRGSGYTF,TGTGCCAGCAGCCTAGACAGGGGGTCTGGCTACACCTTC
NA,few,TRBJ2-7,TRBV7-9,CASSSDTYEQYF,TGTGCCAGCAGTTCAGATACCTACGAGCAGTACTTC
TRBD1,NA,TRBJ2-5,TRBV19,CASSISSWTGRETQYF,TGTGCCAGTAGTATATCTTCCTGGACAGGCCGCGAGACCCAGTACTTC
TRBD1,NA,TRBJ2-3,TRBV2,CASSADRGAPDTQYF,TGTGCCAGCAGTGCTGACAGGGGTGCCCCAGATACGCAGTATTTT
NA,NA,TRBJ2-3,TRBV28,CASSPTTGGTDTQYF,TGTGCCAGCAGTCCTACCACGGGGGGCACAGATACGCAGTATTTT
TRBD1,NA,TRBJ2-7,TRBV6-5,CASSTRDRGSSEQYF,TGTGCCAGCAGTACCCGAGACAGGGGGAGCTCCGAGCAGTACTTC
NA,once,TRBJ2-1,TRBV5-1,CASSSGGVIYNEQFF,TGCGCCAGCAGCTCGGGGGGCGTGATCTACAATGAGCAGTTCTTC
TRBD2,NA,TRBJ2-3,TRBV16,CASSQPHTGREYTDTQYF,TGTGCCAGCAGCCAACCACACACGGGGAGGGAGTACACAGATACGCAGTATTTT
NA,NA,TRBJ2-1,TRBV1,CTSSQVSRYSYNEQFF,TGCACCAGCAGCCAAGTATCGCGATACTCCTACAATGAGCAGTTCTTC
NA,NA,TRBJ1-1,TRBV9,CASSVVSGVTEAFF,TGTGCCAGCAGCGTAGTTTCCGGGGTCACTGAAGCTTTCTTT
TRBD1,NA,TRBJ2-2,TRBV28,CASTTVDRATGELFF,TGTGCCAGCACCACAGTGGACAGGGCCACCGGGGAGCTGTTTTTT
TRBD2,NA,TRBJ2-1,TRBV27,CASSPNLAGGLNEQFF,TGTGCCAGCAGTCCCAACCTAGCGGGGGGGCTTAATGAGCAGTTCTTC
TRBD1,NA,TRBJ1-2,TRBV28,CASSFEGQGSYGYTF,TGTGCCAGCAGTTTTGAGGGACAGGGGAGCTATGGCTACACCTTC
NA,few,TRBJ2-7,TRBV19,CASSIATAHYEQYF,TGTGCCAGTAGTATAGCCACTGCCCACTACGAGCAGTACTTC
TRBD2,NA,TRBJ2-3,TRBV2,CGEAGPKRDTQYF,TGTGGTGAAGCGGGGCCCAAACGGGATACGCAGTATTTT
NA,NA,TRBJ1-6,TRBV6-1,CASTEADKNSPLHF,TGTGCCAGCACCGAGGCCGATAAAAATTCACCCCTCCACTTT
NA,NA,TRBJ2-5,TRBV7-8,CASSLDIQYF,TGTGCCAGCAGCTTGGACATCCAGTACTTC
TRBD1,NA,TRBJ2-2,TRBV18,CASSPEGQGNAGELFF,TGTGCCAGCTCACCGGAGGGACAGGGGAACGCCGGGGAGCTGTTTTTT
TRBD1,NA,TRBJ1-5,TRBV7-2,CASSLVGQSNQPQHF,TGTGCCAGCAGCTTAGTGGGACAGTCCAATCAGCCCCAGCATTTT